Following are 7 T cell receptor beta chains from one sample sequenced in a study of regulatory T cells in long-lasting Graves disease. Time point specified: persistent/refractory GD, antithyroid drugs over 5 years with positive TRAb. Preparation of the TCR library used RNA extracted from PBMCs. Arm-PCR with iRepertoire HTBI primers amplified the CDR3 regions for these TCR beta libraries. TCRdb re-called the multiplex PCR reads with MiXCR, one entry per CDR3 protein. The table includes 600,000 to 800,000 distinct CDR3 sequences, around 30% detected once. Sample: peripheral blood mononuclear cells (PBMCs), taken when the disease was refractory, from a patient treated with antithyroid drugs. The receptor source for this set is a female donor with Graves disease.

The rearrangement links TRBV28 to TRBJ1-2, with unresolved D. Germline V gene data show CDR1 as MDHEN and CDR2 as SYDVKM. This CDR3 has 14 amino acids. Trimming removed 9 bases from V and 7 bases from J, with 21 bases in between. CDR3 in amino acids: CASSIPTEVRGYTF. For the CDR3, the DNA is TGTGCCAGTAGTATCCCTACAGAGGTCCGTGGCTACACCTTC.

In DNA, the CDR3 is TGTGCCAGCAGCTTAGCGGGGGTCCAGTACTTC. Translation gives CASSLAGVQYF. The chain carries TRBV7-9 and TRBJ2-5, with D perhaps being TRBD1 or TRBD2 (5 bases each). The germline gives CDR1 SEHNR, CDR2 FQNEAQ (reference sequence). The CDR3 contains 11 residues. The germline V and J ends were trimmed by 0 bases and 10 bases, with 6 bases remaining between them.

The chain uses TRBV5-1 and TRBJ1-1; D unresolved. Trimming left V 0 bases short and J 0 bases short, with 9 bases between. The germline CDR1 and CDR2 sequences are SGHRS and YFSETQ. The CDR3 totals 15 residues. CDR3 nucleotides: TGCGCCAGCAGCTTGGGAAGGGTTGTGAACACTGAAGCTTTCTTT. This encodes CASSLGRVVNTEAFF.

To note about this clonotype: A junction boundary mismatches the germline segment, possibly from a read error. The chain couples TRBV11-2 to TRBJ1-2, with D tentatively TRBD1 (5 bases). The CDR3 contains 15 residues. Germline V gene lookup returns CDR1 SGHAT and CDR2 FQNNGV. CDR3 loop: CGSSSPRDGNYGYTF. The CDR3, as DNA: TGTGGCAGCAGCTCCCCCAGGGATGGAAACTATGGCTACACCTTC.

This clonotype was detected a few times. One end of the junction does not line up with germline, which may come from a read error. This chain joins TRBV10-3 and TRBJ2-7, with D tentatively TRBD1 or TRBD2 (7 bases each). The CDR3 consists of 14 residues. Germline V gene sequence: CDR1 ENHRY, CDR2 SYGVKD. CDR3 in amino acids: CASSPRGGSYEQYF. The DNA for the CDR3 is TGTGCCAGCAGTCCCAGGGGGGGTTCCTACGAGCAGTACTTC.

This chain links TRBV20-1 with TRBJ2-2; 8 bases agree with TRBD2. The CDR3 is 17 amino acids. Germline V gives CDR1 DFQATT, CDR2 SNEGSKA (reference sequence). V shed 5 bases, J shed 3 bases, and the junction held 14 bases outside the gene matches. This CDR3 reads CSAPAPKAGVDTGELFF. CDR3 nucleotide sequence: TGCAGTGCTCCAGCACCTAAAGCGGGAGTGGACACCGGGGAGCTGTTTTTT.

This clonotype was seen a handful of times. The V and J genes are TRBV6-5 and TRBJ2-5; 14 positions agree with TRBD2. The J call may be faulty, since TRBJ2-1 better matches the DNA end. This CDR3 region has 16 residues. The germline gives CDR1 MNHEY, CDR2 SVGAGI. This CDR3 is CASSYPGLAGVGEQFF. In DNA form, the CDR3 reads TGTGCCAGCAGTTACCCGGGACTAGCGGGAGTTGGTGAGCAGTTCTTC.